Presented here are 23 T cell receptor beta chains from one specimen sequenced in a study of beta chain features in type 1 diabetes. No cognate antigen is known for these TCRs. General study results and limits: Type 1 diabetes patients had TCRB CDR3s that were shorter (moderately but significantly so) in all four CD4+ subsets.

Expressed TCRB transcripts were sequenced because the entire RNA isolate underwent reverse transcription. The table came from immunoSEQ multiplex PCR; TCRdb's copy has only in-frame clones and leaves some out. Of 100,000 to 150,000 clones in the sample, approximately 15% were seen once. Sequencing was carried out using central memory CD4+ T cells from blood. All receptors come from a man aged 18 to 29 with type 1 diabetes.

This clone was counted a few times. The chain links TRBV18 to TRBJ1-1; D gene unclear. The CDR3 totals 14 residues. V lost 1 base and J 0 bases, leaving 6 bases between the germline ends. Germline CDR1 and CDR2: KGHSH and LQKENI. The CDR3 DNA reads TGTGCCAGCTCACCACAAAGGGTGAACACTGAAGCTTTCTTT. This translates into CASSPQRVNTEAFF.

This clone was detected many times. The chain is built from TRBV7-2 and TRBJ1-2, with D tentatively TRBD1 (5 bases). This CDR3 has 13 residues. The germline V gene encodes CDR1 SGHTA and CDR2 FQGNSA. The V and J ends lost 5 bases and 3 bases respectively, with 10 bases between them. CDR3 nucleotide sequence: TGTGCCAGCAGCCGCCAGGGATACTATGGCTACACCTTC. Amino acid sequence: CASSRQGYYGYTF.

The gene calls are TRBV4-2 and TRBJ2-1, with D hard to call. The germline V and J ends were trimmed by 0 bases and 8 bases, with 11 bases remaining between them. Germline V gives CDR1 LGHNA, CDR2 YNFKEQ. The CDR3 loop spans 14 amino acids. CDR3 nucleotides: TGTGCCAGCAGCCAAGATACTGGTTTCTATGAGCAGTTCTTC. Its translation: CASSQDTGFYEQFF.

This clone has a count of ten or more. Other DNA sequences in the same sample also yield this CDR3. The chain joins TRBV10-3 to TRBJ2-7, with unresolved D. Germline lookup yields CDR1 ENHRY and CDR2 SYGVKD. The CDR3 runs to 12 residues. Trimming took off 3 bases at V and 2 bases at J, with 5 bases between the two ends. CDR3 loop: CAISDRAYEQYF. The CDR3 bases are TGTGCCATCAGTGACCGGGCCTACGAGCAGTACTTC.

The sample holds a few counts of this clone. The CDR3 region has the DNA TGTGCCAGCAGCGTGGGACTAGCGGGTTTCGACAATGAGCAGTTCTTC. Its translation is CASSVGLAGFDNEQFF. V usage is TRBV9 and J usage is TRBJ2-1, with 12 positions matching TRBD2. This CDR3 is 16 amino acids long. Germline V gene sequence: CDR1 SGDLS, CDR2 YYNGEE. V lost 2 bases and J lost 5; bases outside the gene matches: 5.

This clone was observed a handful of times. The V call is TRBV10-3, the J call TRBJ2-7; maybe TRBD2 (5 bases). V lost 2 bases to trimming and J lost 0 bases, with 5 bases between them. Germline CDR1 ENHRY, CDR2 SYGVKD. The CDR3 spans 13 residues. CDR3 sequence reads: CAISEGSSYEQYF. CDR3 in DNA: TGTGCCATCAGTGAGGGGAGCTCCTACGAGCAGTACTTC.

This rearrangement joins TRBV7-2 to TRBJ1-1; D perhaps matches TRBD1 (6 bases). The CDR3 totals 12 residues. Trimming took off 5 bases at V and 12 bases at J, with 16 bases between the two ends. Germline V gives CDR1 SGHTA, CDR2 FQGNSA. In DNA form, the CDR3 reads TGTGCCAGCAGCCTCCAACAGGGACCGACTTTCTTT. Its translation: CASSLQQGPTFF.

This chain uses TRBV11-3 with TRBJ2-1; D remains unclear. Germline V gene data show CDR1 as SGHNT and CDR2 as YENEEA. Trimming stripped 2 bases from V and 5 bases from J, with 1 base between. The CDR3 extends over 11 amino acids. CDR3 loop: CASSLNNEQFF. The CDR3 coding sequence is TGTGCCAGCAGCTTAAACAATGAGCAGTTCTTC. Filled out from reference TRBV11-3 and TRBJ2-1, the complete variable domain reads EAGVVQSPRYKIIEKKQPVAFWCNPISGHNTLYWYLQNLGQGPELLIRYENEEAVDDSQLPKDRFSAERLKGVDSTLKIQPAELGDSAVYLCASSLNNEQFFGPGTRLTVL.

This clone was seen a few times. This chain links TRBV9 with TRBJ1-2, with D possibly TRBD1 on 5 matching bases. There are 15 residues in the CDR3. CDR1 is SGDLS, CDR2 YYNGEE, per germline. Trimming pared 3 bases from V and 6 bases from J, leaving 18 bases between. CDR3 in DNA: TGTGCCAGCAGCGCGCGGGGGAGGGGCGCGGATGGCTACACCTTC. This gives the protein CASSARGRGADGYTF.

The CDR3 DNA follows: TGCGCCAGCAGCGGCCCCTGGACAGCTAACTATGGCTACACCTTC. Translation gives CASSGPWTANYGYTF. V usage is TRBV5-1 and J usage is TRBJ1-2; D is perhaps TRBD1 (6 bases). Trimming pared 4 bases from V and 0 bases from J, leaving 13 bases between. Germline V gene lookup returns CDR1 SGHRS and CDR2 YFSETQ. The CDR3 extends over 15 amino acids.

This sequence joins TRBV7-2 and TRBJ2-1, with D hard to call. Between the trimmed V and J ends, which lost 3 bases and 9 bases, there was a span of 15 bases. Germline loops: CDR1 SGHTA, CDR2 FQGNSA. The CDR3 length is 14 residues. Here the CDR3 reads CASSFYDSTGEQFF. CDR3 sequence (DNA): TGTGCCAGCAGCTTTTACGATAGCACCGGTGAGCAGTTCTTC.

The chain employs TRBV5-1 and TRBJ1-1; weak D call: TRBD1 (5 bases). The germline V and J ends were trimmed by 0 bases and 5 bases, with 17 bases remaining between them. This CDR3 contains 16 residues. Germline CDR1 is SGHRS and CDR2 is YFSETQ. In nucleotides, the CDR3 is TGCGCCAGCAGCTTGGAGGAGGGCAGGGAAGTTACTGAAGCTTTCTTT. Its protein product is CASSLEEGREVTEAFF.

In this sample, this clone turned up a few times. The chain recombines TRBV10-2 with TRBJ2-7; the D gene is possibly TRBD2 (6 bases). CDR1 and CDR2 (germline): WSHSY, SAAADI. The CDR3 sequence is 13 residues long. Trimming left V 4 bases short and J 5 bases short, with 12 bases between. DNA for the CDR3: TGCGCCAGCAGTGTAACGGGAGCCAACGAGCAGTACTTC. It specifies CASSVTGANEQYF.

This clone was observed a handful of times. The chain recombines TRBV30 with TRBJ2-4; 7 bases agree with TRBD2. The CDR3 extends over 15 amino acids. Trimming cost V 0 bases and J 6 bases; bases outside gene matches: 8. Germline CDR1 is GTSNPN and CDR2 is SVGIG (reference sequence). The chain's CDR3 is CAWSVQAGRGNIQYF. In DNA form, the CDR3 reads TGTGCCTGGAGTGTACAAGCGGGGAGGGGAAACATTCAGTACTTC.

This clone was detected ten times or more. The chain employs TRBV7-9 and TRBJ2-2, with 11 bases aligning to TRBD2. V shed 3 bases and J 3 bases; nucleotides not matched to a gene: 9. Per germline, CDR1 SEHNR and CDR2 FQNEAQ (reference sequence). CDR3 length: 18 amino acids. DNA for the CDR3: TGTGCCAGCAGCTTGGACAAAGCGGGACTAGCGGACACCGGGGAGCTGTTTTTT. Residues: CASSLDKAGLADTGELFF.

This clone was observed a few times. CDR3 sequence: CASSPRVVETQYF. CDR3 DNA sequence: TGTGCCAGCTCACCGCGGGTCGTGGAGACCCAGTACTTC. The genes are TRBV18 and TRBJ2-5; weak D call: TRBD2 (5 bases). The germline V and J ends were trimmed by 3 bases and 5 bases, with 10 bases remaining between them. Germline V lookup: CDR1 KGHSH, CDR2 LQKENI. The CDR3 loop spans 13 amino acids.

V usage is TRBV28 and J usage is TRBJ2-7, with D unresolved. This CDR3 has 15 amino acids. Germline V gives CDR1 MDHEN, CDR2 SYDVKM. The V gene lost 6 bases and the J gene lost 3 bases, with 18 bases spanning the gap. The CDR3 sequence is CASSPLDARFYEQYF. CDR3 coding DNA: TGTGCCAGCAGCCCGTTGGACGCCCGATTCTACGAGCAGTACTTC. The full variable domain, with the rest looked up from reference TRBV28 and TRBJ2-7, is DVKVTQSSRYLVKRTGEKVFLECVQDMDHENMFWYRQDPGLGLRLIYFSYDVKMKEKGDIPEGYSVSREKKERFSLILESASTNQTSMYLCASSPLDARFYEQYFGPGTRLTVT.

The chain couples TRBV7-3 to TRBJ1-2, with a possible D match to TRBD1 (6 bases). V was cut by 3 bases and J by 6 bases, with 11 bases left in between. The CDR3 covers 13 residues. Germline CDR1 is SGHTA and CDR2 is FQGTGA. CDR3 residues: CASSFTPGDGYTF. The CDR3 DNA is TGTGCCAGCAGCTTCACCCCAGGGGATGGCTACACCTTC.

This clone was found a few times. This specimen includes other DNA sequences encoding the same CDR3. The chain combines TRBV9 with TRBJ2-6; D is unresolved. The germline gives CDR1 SGDLS, CDR2 YYNGEE. V lost 0 bases to trimming and J lost 0 bases, with 1 base between them. The CDR3 extends over 14 amino acids. This chain's CDR3 is CASSVGSGANVLTF. The DNA of the CDR3 is TGTGCCAGCAGCGTAGGCTCTGGGGCCAACGTCCTGACTTTC.

V usage is TRBV2 and J usage is TRBJ2-5; D remains ambiguous. V was shortened by 11 bases and J by 4 bases, with 17 bases between the two germline ends. This CDR3 is 13 amino acids long. Germline V gene data show CDR1 as SNHLY and CDR2 as FYNNEI. The CDR3 sequence: CAGILAVGETQYF. DNA for the CDR3: TGTGCCGGAATATTGGCGGTGGGAGAGACCCAGTACTTC.

This clone turned up a few times. CDR3 amino acids: CSYQRTDTQYF. The CDR3 nucleotides are TGCAGTTACCAGCGAACAGATACGCAGTATTTT. V usage is TRBV20-1 and J usage is TRBJ2-3; D is unresolved. Germline-derived CDR1 and CDR2 are DFQATT and SNEGSKA (reference sequence). V dropped 8 bases and J dropped 3 bases, with 9 bases sitting between them. The length of the CDR3 is 11 residues.

This clone was observed a handful of times. The rearrangement joins TRBV2 to TRBJ2-7; D might be TRBD2 (5 bases). V lost 4 bases, J lost 2 bases, and 12 bases lay in between. Germline CDR1 SNHLY, CDR2 FYNNEI. The CDR3 runs to 14 residues. The CDR3 loop reads CASSGWTGTYEQYF. CDR3 sequence (DNA): TGTGCCAGCAGTGGATGGACGGGGACCTACGAGCAGTACTTC.

The chain combines TRBV14 with TRBJ2-1; 11 positions agree with TRBD2. With V trimmed by 0 bases and J by 4 bases, 8 bases remained unmatched. CDR1 is SGHDN and CDR2 is FVKESK in the germline V gene. The CDR3 length is 18 residues. The CDR3 sequence is CASSQDSPGTSGYNEQFF. DNA of the CDR3: TGTGCCAGCAGCCAAGATTCCCCCGGGACTAGCGGTTACAATGAGCAGTTCTTC.